This TCR beta chain came from a study of blood T cell repertoires in COVID-19 (dated by TCRdb to 2018 to 2020). At the level of the whole study: Samples from collaborators originated in the United States, Italy and Spain and spanned both the acute and convalescent phases of COVID-19. The material from the prospective study consisted of cDNA or gDNA derived from T cells, B-cell-depleted T cells, or PBMCs. Deeply sampled blood TCRbeta repertoires from subjects exposed to, actively infected with, or recovered from COVID-19 were included in the dataset. The repertoires were released in a freely available public database intended as a resource for research on the immune response to SARS-CoV-2. Samples came from the ongoing ImmuneRACE study (first 160 participants) plus 1,254 subjects from 6 global collaborators. The sample metadata nearly always contained a de-identified subject ID, COVID-19 status, age in years and sex. Where HLA class I and class II types were available, the types were taken from metadata supplied by the sample provider, not from assay-based typing.

One collaborating source in Seattle enrolled patients while the patients were actively infected and followed the patients over time throughout the course of disease. The collaborating institutions used their own protocols to collect whole blood in K2EDTA tubes. For TCRbeta analysis, collaborator samples were shipped as frozen whole blood, as isolated PBMCs, or as DNA extracted from either sample type. The immunoSEQ Assay, a bias-controlled multiplex PCR, was used to amplify TCRbeta CDR3 regions from genomic DNA. In the paper's pipeline: Within the assay, amplification of reference gene primers was used to estimate how many nucleated cells each sample contained. To quantify the absolute abundance of each unique TCRbeta CDR3 rearrangement, sequence reads were collapsed and filtered. Productive Simpson clonality was computed per sample as the square root of Simpson's diversity index over productive rearrangements. As stored in TCRdb, this immuneACCESS dataset retains in-frame rearrangements with V and J assigned. A fraction of the clones does not appear; measured against another copy, unresolved V genes explain less than half of the discrepancy, and the remainder lacks a known reason. V and J calls and clone size are given by that table; D and trimming were obtained from the DNA. This sample has a few hundred thousand clones in its table, and about 80% of those were observed once. Of the sample, around 14% is held by the ten largest clones.

On this clone itself: This clone's antigen is unknown. Qualities for individual bases were not recorded, and no much larger clone is one base off.

The investigation overall reported the following: The amount of clinical and demographic metadata varied by source and participant and was provided uncurated.

The CDR3, cysteine through phenylalanine, is 15 amino acids long. Of the read, only the CDR3 DNA is kept; its 45 bases are in frame from base 1. V is pruned by 8 bases and J by 0 bases, leaving 5 bases of the junction without a gene match. CDR1 is given as ENHRY and CDR2 as SYGVKD, both from the germline V gene. The source of this sequence is a person aged 65 to 85 with COVID-19, enrolled during active disease. Sequencing input: peripheral blood. The chain employs TRBV10-3 and TRBJ2-3; 10 central nucleotides agree with TRBD2. CDR3 sequence: CAIGGLAASTDTQYF. The nucleotide sequence reads as follows: TGTGCCATCGGCGGACTAGCGGCAAGCACAGATACGCAGTATTTT.